The 4 T cell receptor beta chains below were found in one sample sequenced in a study of T cell responses to AZD1222 COVID-19 vaccine. The table came from immunoSEQ multiplex PCR; TCRdb's copy has only in-frame clones and leaves some out. The data hold 100,000 to 130,000 clones, with 87% observed a single time. This material consisted of peripheral blood, taken 28 days after the second AZD1222 dose. The receptors were sampled from an adult who received the AZD1222 COVID-19 vaccine.

This clone has only a few counts. CDR3 nucleotide sequence: TGTGCCAGCAGCGCAACGGGGGAGACTGGCTACACCTTC. As protein: CASSATGETGYTF. The chain uses TRBV7-9 and TRBJ1-2, with D perhaps TRBD1 (5 bases). V lost 5 bases and J 7 bases, leaving 14 bases between the germline ends. CDR1 and CDR2 from the germline V gene are SEHNR and FQNEAQ (reference sequence). The CDR3 length is 13 residues.

The sample holds one count of this clone. The chain combines TRBV3-1 (or the pseudogene TRBV3-2) with TRBJ2-2, with 9 bases that match TRBD1. The CDR3 length is 13 residues. Germline assignment: CDR1 LGHDT and CDR2 YNNKEL (reference sequence). V dropped 7 bases and J dropped 7; count of bases not matched to a gene: 4. This CDR3 reads CASIQGAGGELFF. The DNA for the CDR3 is TGTGCCAGCATACAGGGGGCCGGCGGGGAGCTGTTTTTT.

V and J are TRBV2 and TRBJ2-7, with TRBD1 matching over 8 bases. Germline CDR1 reads SNHLY; CDR2 reads FYNNEI. Losses at the gene ends were 8 bases for V and 2 bases for J; bases not matched to a gene: 5. There are 13 residues in the CDR3. DNA of the CDR3: TGTGCCAGCGGGGCGACAGGGGCCTACGAGCAGTACTTC. Amino acid sequence: CASGATGAYEQYF.

The gene calls are TRBV6-1 and TRBJ1-3, with D tentatively TRBD1 (6 bases). CDR1 MNHNS and CDR2 SASEGT come from the germline V gene. Trimming took 0 bases from V and 1 from J, leaving 13 bases between them. The CDR3 is 17 amino acids. The CDR3 DNA reads as TGTGCCAGCAGTGAAGCGGGTCAGGGGTCTTCTGGAAACACCATATATTTT. It translates to CASSEAGQGSSGNTIYF.